The next 10 T cell receptor beta chains were all read from a single sample in a study of beta chain features in type 1 diabetes. Reverse transcribing all isolated RNA meant expressed TCRB transcripts were sequenced. The method was immunoSEQ multiplex PCR; TCRdb's version includes in-frame clones alone and lacks a portion of them. The sample carries a few hundred thousand clones, more than 12% recorded once. Material for sequencing was naive CD4+ T cells from blood. These receptors were obtained from a woman under 30 in good health.

This clone came up a few times. Its ends do not fully match the called genes, so a read error is possible. V gene TRBV18 combines with J gene TRBJ2-5; D not certain. There are 14 residues in the CDR3. CDR1 is KGHSH and CDR2 is LQKENI in the germline V gene. CDR3 protein: CASSPRADQVTQYF. The CDR3 bases are TGTGCCAGCTCACCACGGGCAGACCAAGTGACCCAGTACTTC.

The chain uses TRBV5-1 and TRBJ2-7; TRBD2 aligns across 13 bases. Per germline, CDR1 SGHRS and CDR2 YFSETQ. CDR3 length: 16 residues. V shed 0 bases, J shed 5 bases, and the junction held 5 bases outside the gene matches. For the CDR3, the DNA is TGCGCCAGCAGCTTGGACCAAACTAGCGGGAGGGACGAGCAGTACTTC. Its protein is CASSLDQTSGRDEQYF.

This sequence joins TRBV29-1 and TRBJ2-7; 9 bases are a match to TRBD2. The V gene's germline CDR1 is SQVTM and CDR2 ANQGSEA. V trimming: 7 bases; J trimming: 3 bases; junction bases outside the gene matches: 7. This CDR3 comprises 13 residues. CDR3 sequence (DNA): TGCAGCGCCTTAGCGGGAGCACGCTACGAGCAGTACTTC. Amino acids: CSALAGARYEQYF.

The chain joins TRBV2 to TRBJ1-2; no clear D gene. This CDR3 is built from 15 residues. V dropped 4 bases and J dropped 0 bases, with 12 bases sitting between them. CDR1 and CDR2 from the germline V gene are SNHLY and FYNNEI. CDR3 protein: CASSGFGTTNYGYTF. The DNA for the CDR3 is TGTGCCAGCAGTGGTTTTGGCACCACTAACTATGGCTACACCTTC.

The chain uses TRBV20-1 and TRBJ2-7; D call uncertain. V was shortened by 6 bases and J by 6 bases, with 9 bases between the two germline ends. The CDR3 length is 10 residues. Per the germline V gene, CDR1 is DFQATT and CDR2 is SNEGSKA (reference sequence). The CDR3 sequence: CSAPSGEQYF. The CDR3 DNA sequence: TGCAGTGCACCGTCCGGCGAGCAGTACTTC.

V gene TRBV5-4 combines with J gene TRBJ2-1, with 7 nucleotides matching TRBD2. Germline lookup yields CDR1 SGHNT and CDR2 YYREEE (reference sequence). The J segment lost 4 bases and the V segment lost 7 bases, leaving 5 bases of the junction unmatched. CDR3 length: 13 amino acids. The CDR3 DNA reads as TGTGCCAGCTGGGACTACCTATACAATGAGCAGTTCTTC. As protein: CASWDYLYNEQFF.

The chain uses TRBV18 and TRBJ2-1; D may be TRBD1 (5 bases). Looked up from germline, CDR1 is KGHSH and CDR2 is LQKENI. This CDR3 spans 14 amino acids. Trimming removed 1 base at V and 5 bases at J, with 9 bases between. CDR3 sequence: CASSPQGLNNEQFF. In DNA form, the CDR3 reads TGTGCCAGCTCACCACAGGGGTTAAACAATGAGCAGTTCTTC.

V is TRBV19 and J is TRBJ1-5, with D unclear. This CDR3 has 14 residues. Trimming pared 4 bases from V and 0 bases from J, leaving 7 bases between. Germline loops: CDR1 LNHDA, CDR2 SQIVND (reference sequence). The CDR3 DNA reads TGTGCCAGTAGTAGGGCGAATAGCAATCAGCCCCAGCATTTT. It translates to CASSRANSNQPQHF.

The chain has TRBV28 and TRBJ2-7, with 9 bases aligning to TRBD2. V was pared by 3 bases and J by 7 bases, with 10 bases of the junction left unmatched. Germline V gene lookup returns CDR1 MDHEN and CDR2 SYDVKM. This CDR3 contains 15 residues. For the CDR3, the DNA is TGTGCCAGCAGTTTCCGTCGGCTAGCGGGGCGGGAGCAGTACTTC. Its translation is CASSFRRLAGREQYF.

In its sample, this clone was seen a few times. The V gene is TRBV25-1, the J gene TRBJ2-2, with TRBD2 matching over 8 bases. Unmatched junction bases numbered 9, after V lost 6 bases and J lost 0 bases. The CDR3 has 17 residues. Germline CDR1 is MGHDK and CDR2 is SYGVNS. CDR3 in amino acids: CASRNTGGIANTGELFF. In nucleotides, the CDR3 is TGTGCCAGCAGAAACACGGGGGGGATCGCGAACACCGGGGAGCTGTTTTTT.